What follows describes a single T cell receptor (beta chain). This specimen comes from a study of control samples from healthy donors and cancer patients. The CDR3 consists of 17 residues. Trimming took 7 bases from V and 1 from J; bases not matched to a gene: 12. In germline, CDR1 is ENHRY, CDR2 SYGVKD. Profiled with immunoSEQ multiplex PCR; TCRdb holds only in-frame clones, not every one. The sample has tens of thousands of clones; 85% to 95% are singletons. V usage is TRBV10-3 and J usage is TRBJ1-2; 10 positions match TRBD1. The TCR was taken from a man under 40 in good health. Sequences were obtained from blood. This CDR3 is CAINTGTGAFFNYGYTF. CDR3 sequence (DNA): TGTGCCATCAATACCGGGACAGGGGCCTTCTTTAACTATGGCTACACCTTC.